This entry features one T cell receptor beta chain sequence. PCR involved 60 Vbeta and 13 Jbeta primers. Using immunoSEQ multiplex PCR, the repertoire was profiled, and TCRdb retains in-frame clones only, with some absent. The data show about 110,000 clones, about three quarters seen once. The CDR3 runs to 14 residues. V dropped 0 bases and J dropped 3 bases, with 9 bases sitting between them. The germline V gene encodes CDR1 MGHRA and CDR2 YSYEKL. The data belong to a study of cytomegalovirus exposure and HLA in healthy donors. The chain is built from TRBV4-1 and TRBJ2-7, with D maybe TRBD2 (5 bases). The sequenced material came from PBMCs. The origin of this receptor is a woman between 25 and 40 years old in good health and CMV-seronegative. CDR3 nucleotide sequence: TGCGCCAGCAGCCAAGATACGGGAAACTACGAGCAGTACTTC. The encoded protein is CASSQDTGNYEQYF.